The sequence of this T cell receptor beta chain was determined in a study of T cell changes during pregnancy in multiple sclerosis. A word on this clone: Other DNA sequences of this sample code for an identical CDR3.

V was cut by 3 bases and J by 2 bases, with 8 bases left in between. Per germline, CDR1 MNHEY and CDR2 SMNVEV (reference sequence). The CDR3 totals 14 residues. Clones were sequenced by immunoSEQ multiplex PCR, and TCRdb holds only the in-frame ones, with some missing. The data show roughly 39,000 clones, with 92% seen just once and approximately 0.36% held by the top ten. The sequences come from CD4+ T cells from peripheral blood mononuclear cells, collected after pregnancy. This clonotype was obtained from a female donor in good health, enrolled as a control in a pregnancy study. The chain links TRBV27 to TRBJ1-5; a possible D gene is TRBD1 (5 bases). Written as DNA, the CDR3 is TGTGCCAGCAGTTTCCGGGGGGGCAATCAGCCCCAGCATTTT. This translates into CASSFRGGNQPQHF.